The clone carrying this TCR beta chain has only one observation. What it recognizes is unknown. The data derive from a study of T-cell memory formation after mild COVID-19. Study results and caveats: For second-wave clones that peaked at day 37, SARS-CoV-2 specificity went unverified.

The CDR3 consists of 11 residues. In germline, CDR1 is MNHEY, CDR2 SVGAGI. Trimming pared 6 bases from V and 8 bases from J, leaving 10 bases between. TCRdb ran MiXCR on the 5' RACE reads and lists one entry per CDR3 protein. Counted here are under 400,000 distinct CDR3 sequences, around 27% occurring once; the ten biggest clones make up about 14%. This TCR derives from an adult woman who had mild COVID-19 (a few samples of this study predate the infection). Cell type and time point are not known. Sequencing was carried out using PBMCs or a T cell subset sorted from them (not recorded which). The V and J genes are TRBV6-5 and TRBJ1-2, with D unclear. The CDR3 DNA sequence: TGTGCCAGCAGAGAGGAGGGCGGCTACACCTTC. This gives the protein CASREEGGYTF.